Shown below are 25 T cell receptor beta chains from a single sample sequenced in a study of T cells in Graves' hyperthyroidism and ophthalmopathy. Authors of the study amplified TCR beta CDR3 regions from RNA transcripts. Primed by the HTBI set, a first-round RT-PCR was run on the TCR CDR3. TCRdb re-called the multiplex PCR reads with MiXCR, one entry per CDR3 protein. The profile shows around 450,000 distinct CDR3 sequences, 15% to 18% of them singletons. The sample taken for sequencing was blood. These receptors originate from a woman between 18 and 29 years old with Graves' hyperthyroidism.

The chain is built from TRBV6-2 or TRBV6-3 and TRBJ1-5; perhaps TRBD1 as D (5 bases). In germline, CDR1 is MNHEY, CDR2 SVGEGT. This CDR3 region has 15 residues. Trimming took off 2 bases at V and 0 bases at J, with 8 bases between the two ends. DNA of the CDR3: TGTGCCAGCAGTTACCCGGGGGGTAGCAATCAGCCCCAGCATTTT. Translating gives CASSYPGGSNQPQHF.

Details on this clonotype: One end of the junction is discordant with germline, which a read error may explain. The V gene is TRBV20-1, the J gene TRBJ1-2, with TRBD1 matching over 8 bases. The CDR3 sequence is 14 residues long. The germline V gene encodes CDR1 DFQATT and CDR2 SNEGSKA (reference sequence). The CDR3, as DNA: TGCAATGCTGGCCCGACGACAGGGGCCTATGGCTACACCTTC. This codes for CNAGPTTGAYGYTF.

This clonotype was observed a handful of times. The J gene is TRBJ2-5, the V gene TRBV20-1, with 8 positions matching TRBD2. CDR1 is DFQATT, CDR2 SNEGSKA, per germline (reference sequence). V gave up 6 bases and J gave up 2 bases; unmatched junction bases: 5. This CDR3 has 13 residues. CDR3 coding DNA: TGCAGTGCAACCGGGACTAGGCAAGAGACCCAGTACTTC. This gives the protein CSATGTRQETQYF.

This clonotype has more than one count but fewer than ten. One junction end disagrees with the germline gene, perhaps due to a read error. V gene TRBV6-6 combines with J gene TRBJ1-1; no reliable D call. CDR1 is MNHNY, CDR2 SVGAGI, per germline (reference sequence). The CDR3 runs 13 residues. CDR3 DNA sequence: TGTGCCAGCAGTTACGAGGGTAACACTGAAGCTCTCTTT. It translates to CASSYEGNTEALF.

This clonotype was counted ten times or more. The rearrangement links TRBV9 to TRBJ1-2, with no clear D. The CDR3 has 13 amino acids. Between the trimmed V and J ends, which lost 0 bases and 1 base, there was a span of 4 bases. CDR1 and CDR2 (germline): SGDLS, YYNGEE. CDR3 protein: CASSVGDNYGYTF. CDR3 bases: TGTGCCAGCAGCGTAGGCGATAACTATGGCTACACCTTC.

The J gene is TRBJ1-6, the V gene TRBV4-3; D is possibly TRBD1 (5 bases). Trimming removed 1 base from V and 10 bases from J, with 14 bases in between. The germline V gene encodes CDR1 LGHNA and CDR2 YSLEER. CDR3 length equals 15 residues. The CDR3 sequence: CASSQGRGRGSPLHF. CDR3 DNA sequence: TGCGCCAGCAGCCAAGGTCGGGGACGGGGGTCACCCCTCCACTTT.

In its sample, this clonotype was seen many times. V is TRBV27 and J is TRBJ2-5; D may be TRBD1 (6 bases). CDR1 is MNHEY and CDR2 is SMNVEV in the germline V gene (reference sequence). The V gene lost 5 bases and the J gene lost 5 bases, with 15 bases spanning the gap. The CDR3 is 14 amino acids. In DNA, the CDR3 is TGTGCCAGCAGTCCATGGACAGCCGGGGAGACCCAGTACTTC. Its protein is CASSPWTAGETQYF.

This clonotype occurred a few times. The chain is built from TRBV6-2 or TRBV6-3 and TRBJ2-3; no reliable D call. With 5 bases removed from V and 2 bases from J, the gap between germline ends came to 11 bases. CDR3 length: 14 amino acids. CDR1 and CDR2 (germline): MNHEY, SVGEGT. This CDR3 is CASSPAPYTDTQYF. The CDR3 DNA reads TGTGCCAGCAGTCCAGCCCCTTACACAGATACGCAGTATTTT.

This clonotype came up a few times. The chain is built from TRBV11-3 and TRBJ2-3, with TRBD2 identical over 11 bases. The junction had 4 bases not matched to a gene; V was cut back by 5 bases and J by 0 bases. The germline gives CDR1 SGHNT, CDR2 YENEEA. This CDR3 has 16 residues. CDR3 in amino acids: CASSKGTSGSTDTQYF. The DNA for the CDR3 is TGTGCCAGCAGCAAAGGGACTAGCGGAAGCACAGATACGCAGTATTTT.

The chain is built from TRBV27 and TRBJ2-1; 9 bases map to TRBD2. The length of the CDR3 is 19 residues. With V trimmed by 4 bases and J by 7 bases, 20 bases remained unmatched. CDR1 is MNHEY, CDR2 SMNVEV, per germline (reference sequence). The CDR3 DNA is TGTGCCAGCAGTTCGCCGGGACTTAGAAGGGCGGGGGGGCCTAATGAGCAGTTCTTC. Amino acid sequence: CASSSPGLRRAGGPNEQFF.

In its sample, this clonotype was seen a few times. The chain joins TRBV10-2 to TRBJ1-6, with D maybe TRBD1 (6 bases). This CDR3 has 15 amino acids. Germline-derived CDR1 and CDR2 are WSHSY and SAAADI. The ends were cut back, 4 bases at V and 9 bases at J, with 16 bases in the middle. CDR3 sequence: CASSGPPGVASPLHF. The CDR3 coding sequence is TGCGCCAGCAGTGGGCCTCCAGGGGTTGCTTCACCCCTCCACTTT.

The CDR3 sequence is CSVGGGGQPQHF. The CDR3 DNA sequence: TGCAGCGTGGGAGGGGGCGGTCAGCCCCAGCATTTT. The chain joins TRBV29-1 to TRBJ1-5, with 7 nucleotides matching TRBD1. Looked up from germline, CDR1 is SQVTM and CDR2 is ANQGSEA. V was clipped by 6 bases and J by 6 bases; unmatched bases: 5. The CDR3 consists of 12 residues. Full variable domain (rest looked up from reference TRBV29-1 and TRBJ1-5): SAVISQKPSRDICQRGTSLTIQCQVDSQVTMMFWYRQQPGQSLTLIATANQGSEATYESGFVIDKFPISRPNLTFSTLTVSNMSPEDSSIYLCSVGGGGQPQHFGDGTRLSIL.

In this sample, this clonotype turned up once. The rearrangement joins TRBV7-9 to TRBJ2-5; D might be TRBD1 (7 bases). The germline CDR1 and CDR2 sequences are SEHNR and FQNEAQ (reference sequence). Trimming removed 11 bases from V and 5 bases from J, with 15 bases in between. The CDR3 contains 12 residues. CDR3 coding DNA: TGTGCCGGAGGGACAGAGGAGGAGACCCAGTACTTC. This codes for CAGGTEEETQYF.

Concerning this clonotype: Mismatch with germline at one junction end may stem from a read error. The chain carries TRBV6-9 and TRBJ2-5; D is possibly TRBD1 or TRBD2 (5 bases each). Germline loops: CDR1 MNHGY, CDR2 SVAAGI. The CDR3 is 16 residues long. The CDR3 loop is CASTWGPDAVAETQHF. In nucleotides, the CDR3 is TGTGCCAGCACTTGGGGACCGGACGCGGTAGCAGAGACCCAGCACTTC.

This clonotype was picked up a small number of times. Here the CDR3 DNA reads TGTGCCAGCAGCGTACGGGGGGATAACACCGGGGAGCTGTTTTTT. This translates into CASSVRGDNTGELFF. The chain couples TRBV2 to TRBJ2-2, with TRBD2 identical over 7 bases. Trimming took 6 bases from V and 2 from J; bases not matched to a gene: 6. The CDR3 totals 15 residues. CDR1 and CDR2 (germline): SNHLY, FYNNEI.

This clonotype was detected ten times or more. The chain employs TRBV3-1 and TRBJ2-4; D ambiguous. Trimming left V 0 bases short and J 2 bases short, with 11 bases between. Germline lookup yields CDR1 LGHDT and CDR2 YNNKEL (reference sequence). CDR3 size: 16 residues. CDR3 nucleotide sequence: TGTGCCAGCAGCCAAGATGTTTGGGTGACCAAAAACATTCAGTACTTC. This encodes CASSQDVWVTKNIQYF.

This clonotype was seen ten or more times. The chain employs TRBV7-2 and TRBJ1-5; D remains ambiguous. CDR3 length equals 14 residues. The V gene lost 0 bases and the J gene lost 6 bases, with 9 bases spanning the gap. The germline V gene encodes CDR1 SGHTA and CDR2 FQGNSA. CDR3 protein: CASSLAWGGQPQHF. CDR3 DNA: TGTGCCAGCAGCTTAGCGTGGGGAGGTCAGCCCCAGCATTTT.

This clonotype came up many times. The chain uses TRBV7-2 and TRBJ2-5; D is perhaps TRBD2 (5 bases). The germline V gene has CDR1 SGHTA and CDR2 FQGNSA. The length of the CDR3 is 15 residues. Trimming stripped 4 bases from V and 1 base from J, with 13 bases between. The CDR3: CASSSPGGPQETQYF. The CDR3 nucleotides are TGTGCCAGCAGCTCCCCGGGCGGGCCCCAAGAGACCCAGTACTTC.

This clonotype was picked up many times. The rearrangement uses TRBV28 and TRBJ1-5; 9 bases map to TRBD1. The V gene end was trimmed by 4 bases and the J gene end by 6 bases; junction bases not matched to a gene: 7. Germline CDR1 reads MDHEN; CDR2 reads SYDVKM. CDR3 length: 15 amino acids. The CDR3 spells CASSYGQGFRQPQHF. The CDR3 DNA sequence: TGTGCCAGCAGTTACGGACAGGGGTTTCGTCAGCCCCAGCATTTT.

The rearrangement uses TRBV6-1 and TRBJ2-7, with TRBD2 matching 8 bases. This CDR3 has 16 residues. Looked up from germline, CDR1 is MNHNS and CDR2 is SASEGT. With V trimmed by 6 bases and J by 0 bases, 10 bases remained unmatched. CDR3 sequence: CASSPTGSGTSYEQYF. The CDR3 DNA sequence: TGTGCCAGCAGCCCGACAGGTAGCGGGACCTCCTACGAGCAGTACTTC.

V gene TRBV6-2 or TRBV6-3 combines with J gene TRBJ1-2; D call uncertain. Germline loops: CDR1 MNHEY, CDR2 SVGEGT. The CDR3 is 11 amino acids. V was shortened by 6 bases and J by 8 bases, with 10 bases between the two germline ends. CDR3 protein: CASSDQYGYTF. The CDR3 region has the DNA TGTGCCAGCAGCGACCAGTACGGCTACACCTTC.

As regards this clonotype: Likely a read error: the CDR3 ends without its conserved phenylalanine or tryptophan. The chain joins TRBV12-3 or TRBV12-4 to TRBJ2-5, with a weak D call TRBD1 (8 bases). V was cut by 4 bases and J by 5 bases, with 23 bases left in between. The CDR3 has 17 residues. This CDR3 is CASSYYDDRGGPETQYL. The CDR3 DNA reads as TGTGCCAGCAGTTATTATGACGACAGGGGAGGGCCCGAGACCCAGTACCTC.

This clonotype was found many times. The CDR3 region has the DNA TGTGCCAGCAGGGATAGGGGGCTCGCGGGCTATGGCTACACCTTC. Translation gives CASRDRGLAGYGYTF. V and J are TRBV5-8 and TRBJ1-2; 7 nucleotides agree with TRBD1. This CDR3 is built from 15 residues. CDR1 is SGHTS, CDR2 YDEGEE, per germline. Losses at the gene ends were 5 bases for V and 4 bases for J; bases not matched to a gene: 11.

A few counts support this clonotype. The V gene is TRBV6-2 or TRBV6-3, the J gene TRBJ2-7, with 8 bases lining up with TRBD2. V trimming: 2 bases; J trimming: 0 bases; junction bases outside the gene matches: 3. Per the germline V gene, CDR1 is MNHEY and CDR2 is SVGEGT. This CDR3 has 15 residues. The CDR3 coding sequence is TGTGCCAGCAGTTACGAGCGGGGGAGCTCCTACGAGCAGTACTTC. Translated, it gives CASSYERGSSYEQYF.

This clonotype was seen a few times. For the CDR3, the DNA is TGTGCCAGTAGTATCGGACACGCGAACACCGGGGAGCTGTTTTTT. The encoded protein is CASSIGHANTGELFF. This sequence joins TRBV19 and TRBJ2-2; D is possibly TRBD1 (5 bases). Germline V gene data show CDR1 as LNHDA and CDR2 as SQIVND (reference sequence). V was cut by 3 bases and J by 0 bases, with 8 bases left in between. The CDR3 is 15 amino acids.